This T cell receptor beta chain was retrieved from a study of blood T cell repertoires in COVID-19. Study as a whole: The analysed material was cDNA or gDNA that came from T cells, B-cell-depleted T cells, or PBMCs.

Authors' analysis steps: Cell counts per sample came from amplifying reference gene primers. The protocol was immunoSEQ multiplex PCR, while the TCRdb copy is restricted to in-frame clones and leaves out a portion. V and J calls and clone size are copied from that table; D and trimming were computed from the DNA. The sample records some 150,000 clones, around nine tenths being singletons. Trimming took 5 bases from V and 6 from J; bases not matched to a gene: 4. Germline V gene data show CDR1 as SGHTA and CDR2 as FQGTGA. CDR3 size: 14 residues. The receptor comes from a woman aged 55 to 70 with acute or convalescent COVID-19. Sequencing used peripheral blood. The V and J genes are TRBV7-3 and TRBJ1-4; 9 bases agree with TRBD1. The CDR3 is CASSLGQGDEKLFF. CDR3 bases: TGTGCCAGCAGCCTGGGACAGGGTGATGAAAAACTGTTTTTT.